This T cell receptor (beta chain) was retrieved from a study of shared T cell receptors in the human thymus listed by TCRdb under 2021. In terms of the full investigation: The study examined how self-reactive, shared T-cell receptor alpha chains are generated in the human thymus.

The library was prepared using the immunoSEQ multiplex PCR assay. TCRdb took this table from immuneACCESS and kept in-frame rearrangements with V and J called. Such tables lack part of the clones; where checked against another copy, unresolved V genes explain under half of the gap, and the rest is unexplained. In all, the sample holds hundreds of thousands of clones, and about 87% of those were seen once. The top ten hold about 0.0094% of the sample. Compared with germline, V lacks 8 bases and J lacks 2 bases; bases without a gene match: 3. There are 13 amino acids in the CDR3, from cysteine to phenylalanine inclusive. Kept here is only the CDR3 DNA, which spans 39 bases and is read in frame from base 1. From a lookup of the germline V gene, CDR1 and CDR2 are MDHEN and SYDVKM. On this clone: This receptor's antigen is unknown. No much larger clone is present one base from it, and per-base qualities are unavailable.

Separately, the same data were catalogued under a study of human thymus T cells. The other study reports the following: Donors were immunologically healthy infants undergoing open corrective cardiac surgery for congenital heart defects in Finland. Thymus tissue was obtained as surgical resects removed during corrective cardiac surgery. Biased V and J gene segment usage appeared to be present in both thymic and peripheral blood repertoires. The related research reported highly overlapping thymic TCR repertoires among unrelated individuals. TCR alpha and beta repertoires from roughly 8 infant thymus samples and four related peripheral blood samples were characterized in the study. Donor ages ranging from about 6 to 244 days were recorded, and over 5 male and a couple of female infants were included in the cohort. Thymocytes were freed from the tissue by mechanical means and kept at -70 degrees C as pellets of 10-30 million cells. A QIAsymphony instrument was used to extract genomic DNA from frozen cell pellets. Using the immunoSEQ multiplex PCR assay, the TCRB and TCRAD loci were amplified from a standardized quantity of quality-controlled genomic DNA. Amplicons spanned the V(D)J region at a length sufficient to cover the CDR3 and identify V and J genes. Through the commercial immunoSEQ service, the amplicons were sequenced on an Illumina platform. Corrections for primer bias and sequencing errors followed previously described methods, while TCRAD and TCRB definitions were based on the IMGT database. Analysis of the repertoires was done with immunoSEQ Analyzer 3.0 and VDJTools and included basic statistics, V/J segment usage, diversity estimates, rarefaction and pairwise overlap. Diversity was estimated using the Chao1, ChaoE, Efron-Thisted, Shannon and inverse Simpson indices, and was also estimated on datasets down-sampled to the size of the smallest sample. Repertoire overlap used strict matching of CDR3 nucleotide sequence, V gene and J gene, with Jaccard-based multidimensional scaling clustering. Thymus samples yielded on average roughly 840,000 unique TCRB clonotypes, compared with 80,000 to 95,000 from blood samples.

The rearrangement combines TRBV28 with TRBJ2-3; 8 bases in between match TRBD1. This sequence originates from a boy under three years old with a congenital heart defect. Donor details come from another sample of the same person, matched by shared clones. The sequenced sample consisted of thymocytes. Here the CDR3 is given as CASQTGATDTQYF. The DNA sequence reads TGTGCCAGCCAGACAGGGGCCACAGATACGCAGTATTTT. The reference TRBV28 and TRBJ2-3 proteins fill in what lies around the CDR3, so the full variable domain reads DVKVTQSSRYLVKRTGEKVFLECVQDMDHENMFWYRQDPGLGLRLIYFSYDVKMKEKGDIPEGYSVSREKKERFSLILESASTNQTSMYLCASQTGATDTQYFGPGTRLTVL.